Listed here are 7 T cell receptor beta chains from one sample, sequenced in a study of siplizumab effects on memory and regulatory T cells. The data were produced by immunoSEQ multiplex PCR, yet TCRdb's version contains in-frame clones alone and is incomplete. The data contain approximately 91,000 clones, roughly 94% of them singletons. The source material was CD8+ T cells sorted from blood. The receptors originated from a human donor in good health.

The chain couples TRBV6-5 to TRBJ2-1; 8 bases map to TRBD2. The germline V gene has CDR1 MNHEY and CDR2 SVGAGI. With V trimmed by 8 bases and J by 4 bases, 10 bases remained unmatched. The CDR3 has 15 residues. The CDR3 region is CASGVERERYNEQFF. In nucleotides, the CDR3 is TGTGCCAGCGGGGTGGAGCGGGAGAGGTACAATGAGCAGTTCTTC.

The rearrangement uses TRBV2 and TRBJ1-1, with 10 bases that match TRBD1. The germline V gene encodes CDR1 SNHLY and CDR2 FYNNEI. Trimming removed 2 bases from V and 1 base from J; junction bases left unmatched: 7. The CDR3 is made up of 17 amino acids. The CDR3 here is CASSELPWDRGNTEAFF. CDR3 DNA: TGTGCCAGCAGTGAATTACCCTGGGACAGGGGGAACACTGAAGCTTTCTTT.

This clone was detected once. The genes are TRBV7-6 and TRBJ2-7; 9 nucleotides match TRBD1. Per the germline V gene, CDR1 is SGHVS and CDR2 is FNYEAQ. Trimming removed 4 bases from V and 0 bases from J; junction bases left unmatched: 4. The CDR3 covers 15 residues. In DNA, the CDR3 is TGTGCCAGCAGCTCCGGGACAGGGAACTCCTACGAGCAGTACTTC. Translated: CASSSGTGNSYEQYF. The full variable domain, in which reference TRBV7-6 and TRBJ2-7 provide the parts outside the CDR3, is GAGVSQSPRYKVTKRGQDVALRCDPISGHVSLYWYRQALGQGPEFLTYFNYEAQQDKSGLPNDRFSAERPEGSISTLTIQRTEQRDSAMYRCASSSGTGNSYEQYFGPGTRLTVT.

This chain uses TRBV4-1 with TRBJ2-5; 9 bases line up with TRBD1. Trimming cost V 5 bases and J 5 bases; bases outside gene matches: 9. This CDR3 region has 15 residues. Per the germline V gene, CDR1 is MGHRA and CDR2 is YSYEKL. CDR3: CASSSSGTGRETQYF. The CDR3 DNA is TGCGCCAGCAGCTCCTCCGGGACAGGGAGGGAGACCCAGTACTTC.

As to this clone: This same CDR3 is encoded by further DNA sequences in the sample. Here the CDR3 DNA reads TGTGCCAGCAGTTTAGGACAGGGGGCTTACGAGCAGTACTTC. Translated: CASSLGQGAYEQYF. The chain recombines TRBV27 with TRBJ2-7, with 11 bases fitting TRBD1. The CDR3 length is 14 residues. Trimming at V came to 2 bases and at J to 4 bases, leaving 1 base not matched to a gene. Germline V gene lookup returns CDR1 MNHEY and CDR2 SMNVEV (reference sequence).

The J gene is TRBJ2-7, the V gene TRBV19; 10 bases are shared with TRBD1. This CDR3 spans 13 amino acids. Germline CDR1 LNHDA, CDR2 SQIVND (reference sequence). The V gene end was trimmed by 1 base and the J gene end by 6 bases; junction bases not matched to a gene: 0. The CDR3 here is CASSIGTGGEQYF. The CDR3 region has the DNA TGTGCCAGTAGTATAGGGACAGGGGGCGAGCAGTACTTC.

The chain joins TRBV6-5 to TRBJ1-2; weak D call: TRBD1 (5 bases). Germline V gene lookup returns CDR1 MNHEY and CDR2 SVGAGI. Trimming removed 2 bases from V and 4 bases from J, with 17 bases in between. CDR3 length: 16 residues. The CDR3 loop reads CASSYHRTGRGYGYTF. The CDR3 coding sequence is TGTGCCAGCAGTTACCACCGAACAGGACGTGGCTATGGCTACACCTTC.